The next 27 T cell receptor beta chains were all read from a single sample in a study of blood T cell repertoires in COVID-19. Sequencing was performed with immunoSEQ multiplex PCR; in TCRdb, only in-frame clones are kept and a portion is missing. The sample consists of 250,000 or so clones, around 88% of them appearing once. Sequenced sample: PBMCs or T cells enriched from blood (not recorded which). The source is a woman in her forties or fifties who had recovered from COVID-19.

The J gene is TRBJ1-4, the V gene TRBV7-6; 7 bases are a match to TRBD1. Germline V CDR1 and CDR2: SGHVS, FNYEAQ. The CDR3 has 13 amino acids. V shed 5 bases and J 7 bases; nucleotides not matched to a gene: 4. CDR3 DNA sequence: TGTGCCAGCAGCCTGGGACAGCGTGAAAAACTGTTTTTT. Amino acid sequence: CASSLGQREKLFF.

The V and J genes are TRBV18 and TRBJ1-2; 8 nucleotides match TRBD1. CDR1 is KGHSH and CDR2 is LQKENI in the germline V gene. CDR3 size: 15 residues. Trimming at V came to 3 bases and at J to 0 bases, leaving 3 bases not matched to a gene. CDR3 sequence: CASSPGQGANYGYTF. The DNA for the CDR3 is TGTGCCAGCTCACCCGGACAGGGAGCTAACTATGGCTACACCTTC.

The chain links TRBV7-2 to TRBJ1-2; 9 nucleotides match TRBD1. Per germline, CDR1 SGHTA and CDR2 FQGNSA. The CDR3 totals 15 residues. V was clipped by 5 bases and J by 2 bases; unmatched bases: 6. In DNA form, the CDR3 reads TGTGCCAGCAGCGTACAGGGGGCGTCGAACTATGGCTACACCTTC. Protein sequence: CASSVQGASNYGYTF.

The V gene is TRBV19, the J gene TRBJ1-2; D possibly corresponds to TRBD1 (6 bases). V lost 1 base, J lost 4 bases, and 13 bases lay in between. This CDR3 region has 15 residues. Germline V lookup: CDR1 LNHDA, CDR2 SQIVND (reference sequence). The CDR3 sequence: CASSIAGQFIYGYTF. The CDR3 nucleotides read TGTGCCAGTAGTATAGCTGGACAGTTTATCTATGGCTACACCTTC.

The chain links TRBV7-4 to TRBJ2-3; D might be TRBD1 (7 bases). Germline assignment: CDR1 SGHVT and CDR2 SQSDAQ. The length of the CDR3 is 20 residues. Trimming shortened V by 4 bases and J by 1 base, and 27 bases separated the two germline ends. The CDR3 region is CASSSIRAHPTGEGTDTQYF. The CDR3 coding sequence is TGTGCCAGCAGCTCTATTCGGGCTCATCCCACAGGGGAGGGCACAGATACGCAGTATTTT.

The J gene is TRBJ2-2, the V gene TRBV2, with 8 bases lining up with TRBD2. The germline V gene encodes CDR1 SNHLY and CDR2 FYNNEI. Trimming at V came to 6 bases and at J to 6 bases, leaving 6 bases not matched to a gene. The CDR3 length is 14 residues. The CDR3 is CASRRGEGAGELFF. The CDR3 DNA follows: TGTGCCAGCAGGCGGGGGGAAGGGGCCGGGGAGCTGTTTTTT.

The chain links TRBV6-5 to TRBJ1-1; 8 positions agree with TRBD1. Germline-derived CDR1 and CDR2 are MNHEY and SVGAGI. Trimming took 5 bases from V and 3 from J; bases not matched to a gene: 2. The CDR3 covers 13 residues. In DNA, the CDR3 is TGTGCCAGCAGTACGACAGGGGACACTGAAGCTTTCTTT. It yields the protein CASSTTGDTEAFF.

The gene calls are TRBV9 and TRBJ1-3; 9 nucleotides match TRBD1. The ends lost 3 bases at V and 1 base at J; junction bases unmatched: 5. Germline values: CDR1 SGDLS, CDR2 YYNGEE. CDR3 length equals 16 residues. In DNA form, the CDR3 reads TGTGCCAGCAGCGCGGTACAGGGGGCATCTGGAAACACCATATATTTT. It yields the protein CASSAVQGASGNTIYF.

This clone was counted at least ten times. The chain carries TRBV2 and TRBJ1-5, with D perhaps TRBD1 (5 bases). The CDR3 covers 16 residues. Looked up from germline, CDR1 is SNHLY and CDR2 is FYNNEI. Trimming pared 0 bases from V and 6 bases from J, leaving 15 bases between. CDR3 loop: CASSEARAGGSQPQHF. The CDR3 nucleotides are TGTGCCAGCAGTGAAGCGCGGGCGGGGGGGAGTCAGCCCCAGCATTTT.

The chain has TRBV5-4 and TRBJ2-7; weak D call: TRBD2 (6 bases). Germline lookup yields CDR1 SGHNT and CDR2 YYREEE (reference sequence). CDR3 length: 15 residues. The V end lost 4 bases, the J end lost 4 bases, and 18 bases lay between the germline ends. The CDR3 protein is CASSRGGAEHYEQYF. The CDR3 coding sequence is TGTGCCAGCAGCCGAGGAGGGGCGGAACATTACGAGCAGTACTTC.

This chain connects TRBV4-2 to TRBJ1-1; perhaps TRBD1 as D (6 bases). The germline V and J ends were trimmed by 0 bases and 1 base, with 12 bases remaining between them. This CDR3 comprises 16 residues. Germline V gene sequence: CDR1 LGHNA, CDR2 YNFKEQ. CDR3 coding DNA: TGTGCCAGCAGCCAAGATATCCTACAGGGGAACACTGAAGCTTTCTTT. It is translated as CASSQDILQGNTEAFF.

The rearrangement joins TRBV10-3 to TRBJ1-1, with 7 positions matching TRBD1. Losses at the gene ends were 10 bases for V and 0 bases for J; bases not matched to a gene: 14. This CDR3 has 16 amino acids. Germline CDR1 reads ENHRY; CDR2 reads SYGVKD. CDR3 bases: TGTGCCACCTCGGTCGGGACAGCGATAATGAACACTGAAGCTTTCTTT. It yields the protein CATSVGTAIMNTEAFF.

The chain joins TRBV19 to TRBJ2-2; 9 bases agree with TRBD2. The CDR3 consists of 15 residues. Germline CDR1 and CDR2: LNHDA and SQIVND (reference sequence). V shed 4 bases, J shed 8 bases, and the junction held 8 bases outside the gene matches. The CDR3 is CASSRNSGSKGELFF. The CDR3 DNA sequence: TGTGCCAGTAGTAGGAATAGCGGGAGCAAAGGGGAGCTGTTTTTT.

CDR3 in amino acids: CASTPGGGPGNQPQHF. The CDR3 nucleotides read TGTGCCAGCACTCCGGGCGGGGGGCCAGGCAATCAGCCCCAGCATTTT. The gene calls are TRBV28 and TRBJ1-5; a possible D gene is TRBD1 (6 bases). The germline V and J ends were trimmed by 7 bases and 2 bases, with 18 bases remaining between them. The CDR3 sequence is 16 residues long. Germline CDR1 is MDHEN and CDR2 is SYDVKM. Full variable domain (remainder filled in from reference TRBV28 and TRBJ1-5): DVKVTQSSRYLVKRTGEKVFLECVQDMDHENMFWYRQDPGLGLRLIYFSYDVKMKEKGDIPEGYSVSREKKERFSLILESASTNQTSMYLCASTPGGGPGNQPQHFGDGTRLSIL.

The genes are TRBV27 and TRBJ1-2; D is uncertain. Germline CDR1 and CDR2: MNHEY and SMNVEV (reference sequence). The CDR3 sequence is 15 residues long. Deletions cut 5 bases from V and 0 bases from J, with 13 bases between. This CDR3 is CASSDLGATNYGYTF. DNA of the CDR3: TGTGCCAGCAGTGATCTAGGCGCGACTAACTATGGCTACACCTTC.

The sample holds a few counts of this clone. V gene TRBV7-9 combines with J gene TRBJ1-1; the D gene is possibly TRBD1 (6 bases). The germline CDR1 and CDR2 sequences are SEHNR and FQNEAQ (reference sequence). The CDR3 is 14 residues long. V was pared by 2 bases and J by 1 base, with 8 bases between. Here the CDR3 reads CASSLTTGNTEAFF. The CDR3, as DNA: TGTGCCAGCAGCTTAACGACAGGGAACACTGAAGCTTTCTTT.

V gene TRBV7-2 combines with J gene TRBJ2-5, with D possibly matching TRBD1 (5 bases). Between the trimmed V and J ends, which lost 5 bases and 1 base, there was a span of 11 bases. The CDR3 has 14 amino acids. CDR1 and CDR2 (germline): SGHTA, FQGNSA. The CDR3 here is CASSPDRSQETQYF. In DNA, the CDR3 is TGTGCCAGCAGCCCCGACAGAAGCCAAGAGACCCAGTACTTC.

This sequence joins TRBV2 and TRBJ2-4; 8 bases agree with TRBD1. There are 16 residues in the CDR3. CDR1 and CDR2 from the germline V gene are SNHLY and FYNNEI. With V trimmed by 7 bases and J by 0 bases, 8 bases remained unmatched. CDR3 amino acids: CASMNQGAVAKNIQYF. CDR3 coding DNA: TGTGCCAGCATGAATCAGGGGGCTGTAGCCAAAAACATTCAGTACTTC. Filled out from reference TRBV2 and TRBJ2-4, the complete variable domain reads EPEVTQTPSHQVTQMGQEVILRCVPISNHLYFYWYRQILGQKVEFLVSFYNNEISEKSEIFDDQFSVERPDGSNFTLKIRSTKLEDSAMYFCASMNQGAVAKNIQYFGAGTRLSVL.

This chain uses TRBV5-4 with TRBJ2-2; possibly TRBD1 for D (5 bases). This CDR3 is 12 amino acids long. Looked up from germline, CDR1 is SGHNT and CDR2 is YYREEE (reference sequence). Trimming shortened V by 4 bases and J by 6 bases, and 7 bases separated the two germline ends. In nucleotides, the CDR3 is TGTGCCAGCAGCCCGACAGCCGGGGAGCTGTTTTTT. This sequence encodes CASSPTAGELFF.

This rearrangement joins TRBV4-3 to TRBJ1-6; 7 bases fit TRBD1. CDR1 is LGHNA, CDR2 YSLEER, per germline. The CDR3 loop spans 15 amino acids. V lost 4 bases, J lost 5 bases, and 5 bases stayed unmatched. This CDR3 is CASSPRDRDNSPLHF. The CDR3 DNA is TGCGCCAGCAGCCCCCGCGACAGGGATAATTCACCCCTCCACTTT.

The rearrangement joins TRBV2 to TRBJ2-1; TRBD2 agrees at 9 bases. The CDR3 is made up of 15 amino acids. Looked up from germline, CDR1 is SNHLY and CDR2 is FYNNEI. Trimming cost V 4 bases and J 7 bases; bases outside gene matches: 8. Here the CDR3 reads CASSGASGRLNEQFF. Written as DNA, the CDR3 is TGTGCCAGCAGTGGGGCGAGCGGGAGGCTTAATGAGCAGTTCTTC.

The chain combines TRBV4-3 with TRBJ1-3, with 8 bases lining up with TRBD1. Germline CDR1 and CDR2: LGHNA and YSLEER. J lost 3 bases, V lost 0 bases, and 7 bases had no gene match. This CDR3 spans 17 amino acids. The CDR3 nucleotides are TGCGCCAGCAGCCAAGATCCCTGGACAGGGAGTGGAAACACCATATATTTT. Translating it yields CASSQDPWTGSGNTIYF.

The rearrangement uses TRBV19 and TRBJ1-1; TRBD1 aligns across 7 bases. Germline V gives CDR1 LNHDA, CDR2 SQIVND (reference sequence). The CDR3 totals 15 residues. The V gene end was trimmed by 4 bases and the J gene end by 4 bases; junction bases not matched to a gene: 9. The CDR3 DNA is TGTGCCAGTAGTACAACCCGACAGGGAAGCACTGAAGCTTTCTTT. Amino acids: CASSTTRQGSTEAFF.

This chain links TRBV11-3 with TRBJ1-1; no clear D gene. The CDR3 sequence is 13 residues long. Trimming shortened V by 1 base and J by 5 bases, and 8 bases separated the two germline ends. CDR1 and CDR2 from the germline V gene are SGHNT and YENEEA. The CDR3 is CASSLARQTEAFF. Here the CDR3 DNA reads TGTGCCAGCAGCTTAGCGCGGCAGACTGAAGCTTTCTTT.

J is TRBJ2-5 and V is TRBV5-4; the D gene is possibly TRBD2 (7 bases). The CDR3 covers 16 residues. Trimming pared 5 bases from V and 7 bases from J, leaving 24 bases between. In germline, CDR1 is SGHNT, CDR2 YYREEE (reference sequence). CDR3 protein: CASRISGGSPGGTQYF. The CDR3 DNA reads as TGTGCCAGCAGGATTTCGGGGGGCTCCCCGGGGGGGACCCAGTACTTC.

The CDR3 nucleotides read TGTGCCAGCAGCTCCCAACTTTACAGCGGCGATAGCAATCAGCCCCAGCATTTT. Its protein product is CASSSQLYSGDSNQPQHF. The genes are TRBV7-9 and TRBJ1-5; D gene uncertain. The V end was cut by 4 bases, the J end by 0 bases, with 19 bases between. The germline V gene encodes CDR1 SEHNR and CDR2 FQNEAQ (reference sequence). This CDR3 is built from 18 residues.

This chain links TRBV5-4 with TRBJ1-3; 7 bases align to TRBD1. The germline CDR1 and CDR2 sequences are SGHNT and YYREEE (reference sequence). Trimming cost V 0 bases and J 4 bases; bases outside gene matches: 7. CDR3 length equals 16 residues. CDR3 loop: CASSLVGRGAGNTIYF. The CDR3 DNA is TGTGCCAGCAGCTTGGTGGGCAGGGGGGCAGGAAACACCATATATTTT.